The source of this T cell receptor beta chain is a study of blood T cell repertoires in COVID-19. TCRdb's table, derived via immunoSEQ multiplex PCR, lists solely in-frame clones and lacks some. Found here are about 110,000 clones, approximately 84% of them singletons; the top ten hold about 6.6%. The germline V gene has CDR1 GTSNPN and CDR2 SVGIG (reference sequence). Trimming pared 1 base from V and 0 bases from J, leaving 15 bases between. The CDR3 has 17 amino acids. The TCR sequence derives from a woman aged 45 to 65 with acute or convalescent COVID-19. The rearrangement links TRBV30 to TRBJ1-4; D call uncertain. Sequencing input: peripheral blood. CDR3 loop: CAWSGGRELATNEKLFF. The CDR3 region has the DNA TGTGCCTGGAGTGGAGGCCGGGAACTTGCAACTAATGAAAAACTGTTTTTT.